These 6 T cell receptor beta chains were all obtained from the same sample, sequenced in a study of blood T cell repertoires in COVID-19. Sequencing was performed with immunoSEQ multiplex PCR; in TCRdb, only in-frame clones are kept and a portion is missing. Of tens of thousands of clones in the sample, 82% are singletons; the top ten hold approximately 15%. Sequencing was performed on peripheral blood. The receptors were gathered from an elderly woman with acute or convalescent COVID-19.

CDR3 DNA: TGTGCCAGTAGTATAGGGTTAACAGGGGGCAATCAGCCCCAGCATTTT. Amino acids: CASSIGLTGGNQPQHF. V usage is TRBV19 and J usage is TRBJ1-5; TRBD1 matches at 7 bases. This CDR3 is 16 amino acids long. With V trimmed by 1 base and J by 2 bases, 5 bases remained unmatched. CDR1 is LNHDA and CDR2 is SQIVND in the germline V gene (reference sequence).

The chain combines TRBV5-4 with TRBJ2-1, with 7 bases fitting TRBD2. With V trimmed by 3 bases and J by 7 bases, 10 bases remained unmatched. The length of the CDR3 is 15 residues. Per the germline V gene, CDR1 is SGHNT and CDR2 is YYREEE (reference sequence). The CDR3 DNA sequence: TGTGCCAGCAGCTCCAGGGCGGGAGTGCAGAATGAGCAGTTCTTC. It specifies CASSSRAGVQNEQFF.

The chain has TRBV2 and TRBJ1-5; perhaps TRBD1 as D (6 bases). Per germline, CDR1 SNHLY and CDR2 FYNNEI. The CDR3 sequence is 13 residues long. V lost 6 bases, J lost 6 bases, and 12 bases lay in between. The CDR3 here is CASSPGVVQPQHF. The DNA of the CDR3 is TGTGCCAGCAGCCCAGGGGTTGTTCAGCCCCAGCATTTT.

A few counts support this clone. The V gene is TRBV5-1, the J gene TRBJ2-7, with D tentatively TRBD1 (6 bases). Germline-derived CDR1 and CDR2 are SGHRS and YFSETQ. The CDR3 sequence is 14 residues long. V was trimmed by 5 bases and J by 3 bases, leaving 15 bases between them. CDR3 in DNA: TGCGCCAGCAGTTCCAGGGACACCGGCTACGAGCAGTACTTC. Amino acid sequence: CASSSRDTGYEQYF. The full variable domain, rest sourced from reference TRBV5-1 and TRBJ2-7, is KAGVTQTPRYLIKTRGQQVTLSCSPISGHRSVSWYQQTPGQGLQFLFEYFSETQRNKGNFPGRFSGRQFSNSRSEMNVSTLELGDSALYLCASSSRDTGYEQYFGPGTRLTVT.

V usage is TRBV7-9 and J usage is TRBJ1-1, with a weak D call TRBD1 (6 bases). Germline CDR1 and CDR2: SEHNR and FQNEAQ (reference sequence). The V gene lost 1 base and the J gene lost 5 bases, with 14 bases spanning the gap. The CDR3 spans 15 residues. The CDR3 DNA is TGTGCCAGCAGCTTAGGGGACACGAGGAAGACTGAAGCTTTCTTT. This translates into CASSLGDTRKTEAFF.

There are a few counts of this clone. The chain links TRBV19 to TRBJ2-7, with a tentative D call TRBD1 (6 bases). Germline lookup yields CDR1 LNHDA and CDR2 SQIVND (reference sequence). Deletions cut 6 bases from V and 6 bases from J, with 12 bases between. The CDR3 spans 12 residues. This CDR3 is CASRNRVGEQYF. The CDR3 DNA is TGTGCCAGTAGAAACAGGGTCGGCGAGCAGTACTTC.